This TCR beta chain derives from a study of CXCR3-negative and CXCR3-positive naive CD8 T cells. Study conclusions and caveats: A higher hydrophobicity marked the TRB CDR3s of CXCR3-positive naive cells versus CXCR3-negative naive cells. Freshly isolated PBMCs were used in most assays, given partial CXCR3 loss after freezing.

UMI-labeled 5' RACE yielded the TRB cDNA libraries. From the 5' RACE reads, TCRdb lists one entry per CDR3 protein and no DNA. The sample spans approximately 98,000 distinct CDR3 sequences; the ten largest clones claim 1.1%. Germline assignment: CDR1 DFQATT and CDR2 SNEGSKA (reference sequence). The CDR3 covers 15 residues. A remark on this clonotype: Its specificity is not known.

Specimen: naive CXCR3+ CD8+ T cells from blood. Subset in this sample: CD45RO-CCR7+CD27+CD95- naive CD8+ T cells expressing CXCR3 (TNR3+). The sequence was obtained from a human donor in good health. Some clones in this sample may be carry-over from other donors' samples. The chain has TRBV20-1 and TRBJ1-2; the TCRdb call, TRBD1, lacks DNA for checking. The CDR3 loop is CSARNEDMVDYGYTF.